Below are 17 T cell receptor beta chains sequenced from a single sample in a study of blood T cell repertoires in COVID-19. Profiled with immunoSEQ multiplex PCR; TCRdb holds only in-frame clones, not every one. The sample consists of 250,000 or so clones, around nine tenths of them appearing once. The sequencing input was PBMCs or T cells enriched from blood (not recorded which). These TCRs come from a woman between 35 and 50 years old who had been exposed to COVID-19.

V is TRBV24-1 and J is TRBJ2-1, with TRBD2 matching 7 bases. Germline V gene lookup returns CDR1 KGHDR and CDR2 SFDVKD. V lost 3 bases to trimming and J lost 3 bases; unmatched junction nucleotides: 4. There are 15 residues in the CDR3. This chain's CDR3 is CATSDPLAIYNEQFF. The CDR3 DNA reads as TGTGCCACCAGTGATCCACTAGCGATCTACAATGAGCAGTTCTTC.

The chain is built from TRBV7-3 and TRBJ1-1; 10 bases match TRBD1. Germline CDR1 and CDR2: SGHTA and FQGTGA. The CDR3 consists of 12 residues. J lost 11 bases, V lost 5 bases, and 5 bases had no gene match. The CDR3 spells CASSTTGGKAFF. The CDR3 coding sequence is TGTGCCAGCAGCACGACAGGGGGCAAGGCTTTCTTT.

This chain uses TRBV11-3 with TRBJ2-1; 10 bases fit TRBD2. Per the germline V gene, CDR1 is SGHNT and CDR2 is YENEEA. The J segment lost 0 bases and the V segment lost 0 bases, leaving 8 bases of the junction unmatched. CDR3 length: 19 amino acids. The CDR3 DNA is TGTGCCAGCAGCTTAGACGCACTAGCGGGACTTAGCTCCTACAATGAGCAGTTCTTC. This sequence encodes CASSLDALAGLSSYNEQFF.

The chain is built from TRBV7-9 and TRBJ1-5, with 7 bases that match TRBD1. Germline CDR1 and CDR2: SEHNR and FQNEAQ (reference sequence). The CDR3 spans 14 residues. The junction had 2 bases not matched to a gene; V was cut back by 0 bases and J by 6 bases. This CDR3 reads CASSLAAGGQPQHF. CDR3 sequence (DNA): TGTGCCAGCAGCTTAGCGGCAGGGGGTCAGCCCCAGCATTTT.

This clone came up a few times. The chain has TRBV11-3 and TRBJ2-1; D is undetermined. The CDR3 extends over 14 amino acids. Trimming took off 4 bases at V and 5 bases at J, with 12 bases between the two ends. Germline lookup yields CDR1 SGHNT and CDR2 YENEEA. DNA of the CDR3: TGTGCCAGCAGCTATAGCTCGAAGGACAATGAGCAGTTCTTC. Translation: CASSYSSKDNEQFF.

CDR3 nucleotides: TGTGCCAGCAGCTTAATAGGGGACACTGAAGCTTTCTTT. Translation: CASSLIGDTEAFF. The gene calls are TRBV5-6 and TRBJ1-1; the D gene is possibly TRBD1 (5 bases). The CDR3 is made up of 13 amino acids. CDR1 is SGHDT, CDR2 YYEEEE, per germline. V lost 2 bases to trimming and J lost 3 bases, with 8 bases between them.

The chain joins TRBV4-2 to TRBJ2-7; D ambiguous. Per the germline V gene, CDR1 is LGHNA and CDR2 is YNFKEQ. CDR3 length: 14 residues. V was cut by 3 bases and J by 4 bases, with 13 bases left in between. The CDR3 region is CASSQAALEYEQYF. The DNA for the CDR3 is TGTGCCAGCAGCCAGGCTGCGTTGGAGTACGAGCAGTACTTC.

J is TRBJ2-5 and V is TRBV6-4; maybe TRBD1 (6 bases). The germline V and J ends were trimmed by 8 bases and 7 bases, with 20 bases remaining between them. The CDR3 consists of 14 residues. Germline lookup yields CDR1 MRHNA and CDR2 SNTAGT. The CDR3 DNA is TGTGCCAGCTCTCAAAACAGGGAAAGTGGGACCCAGTACTTC. It encodes CASSQNRESGTQYF.

J is TRBJ2-7 and V is TRBV30; TRBD2 aligns across 14 bases. The V and J ends lost 2 bases and 3 bases, in that order; junction bases with no gene match: 15. In germline, CDR1 is GTSNPN, CDR2 SVGIG (reference sequence). This CDR3 region has 19 residues. This chain's CDR3 is CAWSPLGLAGATIHYEQYF. CDR3 nucleotide sequence: TGTGCCTGGAGTCCTCTGGGACTAGCGGGGGCTACTATTCACTACGAGCAGTACTTC. Full variable domain (rest looked up from reference TRBV30 and TRBJ2-7): SQTIHQWPATLVQPVGSPLSLECTVEGTSNPNLYWYRQAAGRGLQLLFYSVGIGQISSEVPQNLSASRPQDRQFILSSKKLLLSDSGFYLCAWSPLGLAGATIHYEQYFGPGTRLTVT.

J is TRBJ2-3 and V is TRBV15; D might be TRBD1 (5 bases). Germline-derived CDR1 and CDR2 are LNHNV and YYDKDF (reference sequence). V was shortened by 0 bases and J by 1 base, with 5 bases between the two germline ends. This CDR3 has 14 amino acids. The CDR3 loop is CATSRDRGTDTQYF. The CDR3 region has the DNA TGTGCCACCAGCAGAGACAGGGGCACAGATACGCAGTATTTT. The entire variable domain, with the rest obtained from reference TRBV15 and TRBJ2-3, is as follows: DAMVIQNPRYQVTQFGKPVTLSCSQTLNHNVMYWYQQKSSQAPKLLFHYYDKDFNNEADTPDNFQSRRPNTSFCFLDIRSPGLGDTAMYLCATSRDRGTDTQYFGPGTRLTVL.

V gene TRBV6-5 combines with J gene TRBJ1-5; D unclear. Germline lookup yields CDR1 MNHEY and CDR2 SVGAGI. The CDR3 covers 14 residues. V lost 2 bases and J 9 bases, leaving 14 bases between the germline ends. The CDR3 nucleotides are TGTGCCAGCAGTTACCGGGGATTTGGTTCGCCCCAGCATTTT. Translation: CASSYRGFGSPQHF.

The V and J genes are TRBV7-9 and TRBJ1-3; 7 nucleotides align to TRBD1. J was trimmed by 10 bases and V by 5 bases; bases with no gene match: 8. CDR3 length: 13 amino acids. Germline V lookup: CDR1 SEHNR, CDR2 FQNEAQ (reference sequence). The CDR3 here is CASSQGVAKTIYF. The CDR3 nucleotides are TGTGCCAGCAGCCAGGGGGTGGCGAAGACCATATATTTT.

V usage is TRBV28 and J usage is TRBJ2-5; tentative D call: TRBD2 (5 bases). The CDR3 covers 14 residues. Germline loops: CDR1 MDHEN, CDR2 SYDVKM. The V end was cut by 3 bases, the J end by 10 bases, with 18 bases between. The CDR3 is CASSLSGVNEGQYF. CDR3 DNA: TGTGCCAGCAGTTTGTCCGGGGTCAACGAGGGCCAGTACTTC.

V gene TRBV3-1 (or the pseudogene TRBV3-2) combines with J gene TRBJ2-1; the D is unclear. Trimming took 0 bases from V and 2 from J, leaving 11 bases between them. The CDR3 is 16 residues long. Germline CDR1 reads LGHDT; CDR2 reads YNNKEL (reference sequence). CDR3: CASSQDRYSPYNEQFF. The DNA of the CDR3 is TGTGCCAGCAGCCAAGATCGGTACAGTCCCTACAATGAGCAGTTCTTC.

V and J are TRBV30 and TRBJ1-3; no reliable D call. The CDR3 consists of 12 residues. Germline V gene lookup returns CDR1 GTSNPN and CDR2 SVGIG (reference sequence). V was shortened by 0 bases and J by 4 bases, with 4 bases between the two germline ends. CDR3 sequence: CAWSVLGNTIYF. The CDR3 nucleotides are TGTGCCTGGAGTGTACTCGGAAACACCATATATTTT.

The genes are TRBV7-9 and TRBJ1-2; no reliable D call. From germline, CDR1 is SEHNR and CDR2 FQNEAQ (reference sequence). This CDR3 is built from 18 residues. V was shortened by 4 bases and J by 9 bases, with 30 bases between the two germline ends. The CDR3 sequence: CASSSWANGIGSLGSYTF. CDR3 DNA sequence: TGTGCCAGCAGCTCCTGGGCCAATGGTATCGGCTCGTTGGGTAGCTACACCTTC.

The table lists this clone with a few counts. The CDR3 nucleotides read TGTGCCAGCAGCTCACAGGCCCTCTCCTTCATCTCCCCAACTGAAGCTTTCTTT. Protein sequence: CASSSQALSFISPTEAFF. V and J are TRBV5-4 and TRBJ1-1, with D perhaps TRBD1 (5 bases). The CDR3 consists of 18 residues. V dropped 3 bases and J dropped 5 bases, with 26 bases sitting between them. Germline V gene data show CDR1 as SGHNT and CDR2 as YYREEE (reference sequence).